The sample holds a few counts of the clone carrying this TCR beta chain. TCRdb reprocessed the RT-PCR reads via MiXCR and lists one record per CDR3 protein. Among about 680,000 distinct CDR3 sequences, approximately 15% were seen once, and the ten largest hold 3.6%. The CDR3 consists of 14 residues. Trimming removed 3 bases from V and 4 bases from J, with 12 bases in between. Germline V CDR1 and CDR2: SEHNR, FQNEAQ (reference sequence). The sequence was collected from a female donor in good health, serving as a healthy control. The sequencing sample was made of memory CD4+ T cells from blood. V and J are TRBV7-9 and TRBJ2-5, with D perhaps TRBD2 (5 bases). The CDR3 loop reads CASSFWESGETQYF. In nucleotides, the CDR3 is TGTGCCAGCAGCTTTTGGGAGTCTGGAGAGACCCAGTACTTC.